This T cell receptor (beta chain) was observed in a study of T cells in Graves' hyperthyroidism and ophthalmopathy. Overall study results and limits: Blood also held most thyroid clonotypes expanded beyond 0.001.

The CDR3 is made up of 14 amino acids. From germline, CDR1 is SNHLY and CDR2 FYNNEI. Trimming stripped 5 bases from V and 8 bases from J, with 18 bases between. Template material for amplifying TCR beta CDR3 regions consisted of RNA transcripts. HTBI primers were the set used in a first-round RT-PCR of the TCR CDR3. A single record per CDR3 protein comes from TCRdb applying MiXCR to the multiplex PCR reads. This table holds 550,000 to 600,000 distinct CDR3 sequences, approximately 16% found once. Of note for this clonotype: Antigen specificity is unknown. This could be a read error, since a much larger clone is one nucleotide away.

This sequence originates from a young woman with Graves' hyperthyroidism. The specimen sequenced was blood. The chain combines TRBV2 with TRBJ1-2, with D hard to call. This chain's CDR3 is CASSYAAGRRGYTF. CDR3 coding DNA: TGTGCCAGCAGTTACGCGGCAGGCCGCCGGGGCTACACCTTC.